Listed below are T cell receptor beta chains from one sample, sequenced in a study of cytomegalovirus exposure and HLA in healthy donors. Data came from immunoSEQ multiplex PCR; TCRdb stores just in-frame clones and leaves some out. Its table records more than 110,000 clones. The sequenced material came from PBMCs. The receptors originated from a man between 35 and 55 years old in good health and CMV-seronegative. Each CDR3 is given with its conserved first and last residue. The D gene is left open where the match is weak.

CDR3nt: TGCAGCGTTACAGAAAAGACAGGAAAAATCGTGGGGGTTGAGCAGTTCTTC
CDR3aa: CSVTEKTGKIVGVEQFF
v_gene: TRBV29-1
d_gene: .
j_gene: TRBJ2-1

CDR3nt: TGTGCCAGCAGCGGGGGACAGTACGAGCAGTACTTC
CDR3aa: CASSGGQYEQYF
v_gene: TRBV5-6
d_gene: TRBD1
j_gene: TRBJ2-7

CDR3nt: TGCAGCGTTGATGTGGACAGGGGGCAAGGCTACACCTTC
CDR3aa: CSVDVDRGQGYTF
v_gene: TRBV29-1
d_gene: TRBD1
j_gene: TRBJ1-2

CDR3nt: TGTGCCAGCAGGTCAGTGCTAACCGACAGGGGCTACGAGCAGTACTTC
CDR3aa: CASRSVLTDRGYEQYF
v_gene: TRBV7-2
d_gene: TRBD1
j_gene: TRBJ2-7

CDR3nt: TGTGCCAGCAGCTATCGGCGGGGGGACTTCACCGGGGAGCTGTTTTTT
CDR3aa: CASSYRRGDFTGELFF
v_gene: TRBV5-4
d_gene: TRBD2
j_gene: TRBJ2-2

CDR3nt: TGTGCCAGCAAACCTTTTAACAGGGGGAACACTGAAGCTTTCTTT
CDR3aa: CASKPFNRGNTEAFF
v_gene: TRBV27
d_gene: TRBD1
j_gene: TRBJ1-1

CDR3nt: TGCGCCAGCAGCACCCAGGGCGGGGGGGAGACCCAGTACTTC
CDR3aa: CASSTQGGGETQYF
v_gene: TRBV5-1
d_gene: TRBD2
j_gene: TRBJ2-5

CDR3nt: TGTGCCAGCAGTTTAAACAGGGGAGATACGCAGTATTTT
CDR3aa: CASSLNRGDTQYF
v_gene: TRBV7-3
d_gene: TRBD1
j_gene: TRBJ2-3

CDR3nt: TGCGCCAGCAGCCAACTAGCGGGGGGGCAAGAGAGCACAGATACGCAGTATTTT
CDR3aa: CASSQLAGGQESTDTQYF
v_gene: TRBV4-1
d_gene: TRBD2
j_gene: TRBJ2-3

CDR3nt: TGTGCCAGCAGTTTGAGGGTGGGCCCCACAGATACGCAGTATTTT
CDR3aa: CASSLRVGPTDTQYF
v_gene: TRBV28
d_gene: .
j_gene: TRBJ2-3

CDR3nt: TGCGCCAGCAGCCCATCGACAGGGGGTGAGACCCAGTACTTC
CDR3aa: CASSPSTGGETQYF
v_gene: TRBV5-1
d_gene: TRBD1
j_gene: TRBJ2-5

CDR3nt: TGCGCCAGCAGCTTGGCCTCAGGGATAAATGAAAAACTGTTTTTT
CDR3aa: CASSLASGINEKLFF
v_gene: TRBV5-1
d_gene: .
j_gene: TRBJ1-4

CDR3nt: TGTGCCAGCAGCTCCTCCGGGACAGGGGAGTCTGGCTACACCTTC
CDR3aa: CASSSSGTGESGYTF
v_gene: TRBV7-9
d_gene: TRBD1
j_gene: TRBJ1-2

CDR3nt: TGTGCCAGTAGTATAGCCAATGGCGGGGCCGGCACAGATACGCAGTATTTT
CDR3aa: CASSIANGGAGTDTQYF
v_gene: TRBV19
d_gene: .
j_gene: TRBJ2-3

CDR3nt: TGCGCCAGCAGCTCCCGGACAGGGGGTTTCACAGATACGCAGTATTTT
CDR3aa: CASSSRTGGFTDTQYF
v_gene: TRBV5-1
d_gene: TRBD1
j_gene: TRBJ2-3

CDR3nt: TGTGCCAGCAGTCAGGACACATACCAAACCTCTGGGGCCAACGTCCTGACTTTC
CDR3aa: CASSQDTYQTSGANVLTF
v_gene: TRBV4-2
d_gene: .
j_gene: TRBJ2-6

CDR3nt: TGTGCCAGCAGCGCCCAGGGACAGCAGCAGTACTTC
CDR3aa: CASSAQGQQQYF
v_gene: TRBV11-2
d_gene: TRBD1
j_gene: TRBJ2-7

CDR3nt: TGTGCCAGCAGCTTAGAGGGACATAAGGAAGCTTTCTTT
CDR3aa: CASSLEGHKEAFF
v_gene: TRBV7-9
d_gene: .
j_gene: TRBJ1-1

CDR3nt: TGTGCCAGTAGTCCTAGCGGGGGGGCCTTCGAGCAGTACTTC
CDR3aa: CASSPSGGAFEQYF
v_gene: TRBV19
d_gene: TRBD2
j_gene: TRBJ2-7

CDR3nt: TGTGCCAGCAGCTTAGCGGCGGGACAGGGGAACTATGGCTACACCTTC
CDR3aa: CASSLAAGQGNYGYTF
v_gene: TRBV7-2
d_gene: TRBD1
j_gene: TRBJ1-2

CDR3nt: TGTGCCAGCAGGCCCACCGGGACAGGAAATTCACCCCTCCACTTT
CDR3aa: CASRPTGTGNSPLHF
v_gene: TRBV7-3
d_gene: TRBD1
j_gene: TRBJ1-6

CDR3nt: TGTGCCAGCAGCTTAGTAGCTAGCGGGGGCCCAGATACGCAGTATTTT
CDR3aa: CASSLVASGGPDTQYF
v_gene: TRBV11-3
d_gene: TRBD2
j_gene: TRBJ2-3

CDR3nt: TGTGCCAGTAGTATAGAACAGCACTCTGGGGCCAACGTCCTGACTTTC
CDR3aa: CASSIEQHSGANVLTF
v_gene: TRBV19
d_gene: .
j_gene: TRBJ2-6

CDR3nt: TGTGCCAGTAGTATAGGGGCAGGTATGGAGCAGTACTTC
CDR3aa: CASSIGAGMEQYF
v_gene: TRBV19
d_gene: .
j_gene: TRBJ2-7

CDR3nt: TGTGCCACCCCAAGGGAGCCGGCAACTAATGAAAAACTGTTTTTT
CDR3aa: CATPREPATNEKLFF
v_gene: TRBV6-6
d_gene: .
j_gene: TRBJ1-4

CDR3nt: TGTGCCAGCATGGAACAGGGTAAGTGTGGCTACACCTTC
CDR3aa: CASMEQGKCGYTF
v_gene: TRBV6-4
d_gene: .
j_gene: TRBJ1-2

CDR3nt: TGTGCCTGGAGTGTACGAATGGGGCATCGCTCCTATAATTCACCCCTCCACTTT
CDR3aa: CAWSVRMGHRSYNSPLHF
v_gene: TRBV30
d_gene: .
j_gene: TRBJ1-6

CDR3nt: TGTGCCAGCAGTTATCCCCGACAGGGGAACTATGGCTACACCTTC
CDR3aa: CASSYPRQGNYGYTF
v_gene: TRBV6-5
d_gene: TRBD1
j_gene: TRBJ1-2

CDR3nt: TGTGCCATCAGTGAGTCGGACTCCGGGCGCGAAGAGACCCAGTACTTC
CDR3aa: CAISESDSGREETQYF
v_gene: TRBV10-3
d_gene: .
j_gene: TRBJ2-5

CDR3nt: TGTGCCAGCACCGGGTCAGACAGGGGGCTAGAAAATGAGCAGTTCTTC
CDR3aa: CASTGSDRGLENEQFF
v_gene: TRBV2
d_gene: TRBD1
j_gene: TRBJ2-1

CDR3nt: TGCAGCGTTGAAGAATTGGGGTATAGGGGCTCCTACAATGAGCAGTTCTTC
CDR3aa: CSVEELGYRGSYNEQFF
v_gene: TRBV29-1
d_gene: .
j_gene: TRBJ2-1

CDR3nt: TGCGCCAGCAGCTCCCTGACTAGCGGGGGGGCAGTTGAGCAGTTCTTC
CDR3aa: CASSSLTSGGAVEQFF
v_gene: TRBV5-1
d_gene: TRBD2
j_gene: TRBJ2-1

CDR3nt: TGCAGCGTTGAAATCTGGGGGCAGAACGGGGAGCTGTTTTTT
CDR3aa: CSVEIWGQNGELFF
v_gene: TRBV29-1
d_gene: .
j_gene: TRBJ2-2

CDR3nt: TGTGCCAGCAGCTTAGGAGAGAATCAGCCCCAGCATTTT
CDR3aa: CASSLGENQPQHF
v_gene: TRBV7-9
d_gene: .
j_gene: TRBJ1-5

CDR3nt: TGTGCCACCTCTTTGGGGCCGAACACTGAAGCTTTCTTT
CDR3aa: CATSLGPNTEAFF
v_gene: TRBV6-1
d_gene: .
j_gene: TRBJ1-1

CDR3nt: TGTGCCAGCCTCGGAGGCTACGAGCAGTACTTC
CDR3aa: CASLGGYEQYF
v_gene: TRBV2
d_gene: .
j_gene: TRBJ2-7

CDR3nt: TGTGCCAGCAGTGACCAAGACAGATCCTATAATTCACCCCTCCACTTT
CDR3aa: CASSDQDRSYNSPLHF
v_gene: TRBV6-1
d_gene: .
j_gene: TRBJ1-6

CDR3nt: TGTGCCAGTAGCAAGGGGGCTGGGACCCAGTACTTC
CDR3aa: CASSKGAGTQYF
v_gene: TRBV19
d_gene: TRBD1
j_gene: TRBJ2-5

CDR3nt: TGTGCCAGCAGTTACTCTAGCGGAGGATACGAGCAGTACTTC
CDR3aa: CASSYSSGGYEQYF
v_gene: TRBV6-5
d_gene: .
j_gene: TRBJ2-7

CDR3nt: TGTGCCAGCAGGACGGACAGGGGGCTGTACAATGAGCAGTTCTTC
CDR3aa: CASRTDRGLYNEQFF
v_gene: TRBV2
d_gene: TRBD1
j_gene: TRBJ2-1

CDR3nt: TGTGCCAGCAGTTCCGGGGGGCTCGAGCAGTACTTC
CDR3aa: CASSSGGLEQYF
v_gene: TRBV6-5
d_gene: .
j_gene: TRBJ2-7